These 18 T cell receptor beta chains were sequenced from one sample in a study of read filtering for tumor transcriptome and immune sequencing. This library used 300 to 450 ng RNA and molecular barcoded adaptors spanning alpha/delta and beta/gamma chains. TCRdb redid the calling of the reads with MiXCR, one entry per CDR3 protein. The data hold tens of thousands of distinct CDR3 sequences, with about an eighth observed a single time. The source material was a population of CD138-negative cells sorted from bone marrow. These receptors all stem from a donor aged 40 or over with multiple myeloma.

Many counts were recorded for this clonotype. Its ends do not fully match the called genes, so a read error is possible. This chain uses TRBV5-4 with TRBJ2-1; TRBD1 aligns across 7 bases. The length of the CDR3 is 12 residues. Germline CDR1 SGHNT, CDR2 YYREEE (reference sequence). The CDR3 DNA follows: TGTGCCAGCAGCCGGGACAGCAATGAGCAGCTCTTC. This sequence encodes CASSRDSNEQLF.

The table lists this clonotype with many counts. The CDR3 bases are TGTGCCAGCAGCCCTTCAGGACAGATCAATGAGCAGTTCTTC. Translation: CASSPSGQINEQFF. The V and J genes are TRBV11-1 and TRBJ2-1, with D tentatively TRBD1 (6 bases). Per germline, CDR1 SGHAT and CDR2 FQDESV (reference sequence). The CDR3 is 14 residues long. Trimming took off 5 bases at V and 6 bases at J, with 14 bases between the two ends.

This clonotype was seen ten or more times. The chain carries TRBV29-1 and TRBJ2-1; D may be TRBD2 (5 bases). This CDR3 has 15 amino acids. The V gene's germline CDR1 is SQVTM and CDR2 ANQGSEA. Trimming removed 6 bases from V and 2 bases from J, with 17 bases in between. The CDR3 DNA is TGCAGCGTACCTCCTACAGCGGAACCCTACAATGAGCAGTTCTTC. Encoded protein: CSVPPTAEPYNEQFF.

Ten or more counts support this clonotype. The V call is TRBV5-1, the J call TRBJ1-2; D uncertain. V lost 5 bases to trimming and J lost 4 bases, with 15 bases between them. Germline V gives CDR1 SGHRS, CDR2 YFSETQ. This CDR3 comprises 14 residues. The CDR3 sequence: CASSSEGGTYGYTF. CDR3 bases: TGCGCCAGCAGTTCGGAGGGAGGAACCTATGGCTACACCTTC.

On this clonotype itself: A much larger clone is a single base away; this may be a read error. The J gene is TRBJ2-4, the V gene TRBV20-1, with D hard to call. The CDR3 totals 14 residues. Germline CDR1 DFQATT, CDR2 SNEGSKA (reference sequence). With 2 bases removed from V and 6 bases from J, the gap between germline ends came to 14 bases. CDR3 in amino acids: CSARPMGGRNIQYF. CDR3 bases: TGCAGTGCTAGACCTATGGGCGGCAGAAACATTCAGTACTTC.

This clonotype showed up many times. CDR3 DNA sequence: TGTGCCAGCAGCTTCGAAGGGGCGAACACCGGGGAGCTGTTTTTT. Translation: CASSFEGANTGELFF. The chain links TRBV11-3 to TRBJ2-2; D might be TRBD1 (5 bases). Germline CDR1 is SGHNT and CDR2 is YENEEA. This CDR3 is 15 amino acids long. Trimming cost V 3 bases and J 0 bases, with 8 bases left between them.

This clonotype showed up many times. V and J are TRBV7-2 and TRBJ2-1; 16 bases are a match to TRBD2. The germline CDR1 and CDR2 sequences are SGHTA and FQGNSA. V lost 5 bases, J lost 8 bases, and 9 bases stayed unmatched. CDR3 length: 17 amino acids. CDR3 coding DNA: TGTGCCAGCAGCCACGGGACTAGCGGGAGGGGGCTGCATGAGCAGTTCTTC. Translation gives CASSHGTSGRGLHEQFF.

This clonotype was recorded many times. CDR3 sequence (DNA): TGTGCCAGCAGCCTGAATCGTCGGAGCAATGAGCAGTTCTTC. Translating it yields CASSLNRRSNEQFF. The V gene is TRBV7-2, the J gene TRBJ2-1; no definite D call. CDR1 SGHTA and CDR2 FQGNSA come from the germline V gene. The CDR3 loop spans 14 amino acids. Trimming took off 5 bases at V and 6 bases at J, with 14 bases between the two ends.

This clonotype was picked up a small number of times. J is TRBJ1-5 and V is TRBV7-9, with D hard to call. Trimming left V 1 base short and J 9 bases short, with 7 bases between. Per germline, CDR1 SEHNR and CDR2 FQNEAQ (reference sequence). This CDR3 comprises 12 residues. The CDR3 nucleotides are TGTGCCAGCAGCTTAGGGGAGGGGCCCCAGCATTTT. Its protein product is CASSLGEGPQHF.

A note on this clonotype: One junction end does not reproduce the germline sequence, and a read error may be involved. The CDR3 coding sequence is TGTGGCAGCAGCTTAGAGCCGAACACTGAAGCTTTCTTT. Encoded protein: CGSSLEPNTEAFF. The chain is built from TRBV7-9 and TRBJ1-1; no reliable D call. Germline lookup yields CDR1 SEHNR and CDR2 FQNEAQ (reference sequence). This CDR3 spans 13 amino acids.

This clonotype was detected ten times or more. A single base separates this from a much larger clone, so it may be a read error. J is TRBJ2-1 and V is TRBV19, with D perhaps matching TRBD1 (5 bases). The germline V gene encodes CDR1 LNHDA and CDR2 SQIVND (reference sequence). CDR3 length: 13 amino acids. CDR3 DNA: TGTGCCGGTAGTATCTCAGGGTACAATGAGCAGTTCTTC. Translating gives CAGSISGYNEQFF.

This clonotype was found many times. The chain combines TRBV29-1 with TRBJ2-7, with a tentative D call TRBD1 (7 bases). This CDR3 has 14 residues. From germline, CDR1 is SQVTM and CDR2 ANQGSEA. Deletions cut 4 bases from V and 6 bases from J, with 19 bases between. The CDR3 is CSVVEGQGGIEQYF. CDR3 DNA sequence: TGCAGCGTTGTTGAAGGGCAGGGGGGAATCGAGCAGTACTTC.

This clonotype was seen ten or more times. The rearrangement joins TRBV2 to TRBJ2-6; no reliable D call. Trimming shortened V by 4 bases and J by 6 bases, and 4 bases separated the two germline ends. Germline CDR1 SNHLY, CDR2 FYNNEI. This CDR3 has 12 amino acids. CDR3 sequence reads: CASSVEANVLTF. In DNA, the CDR3 is TGTGCCAGCAGTGTAGAGGCCAACGTCCTGACTTTC.

About this clonotype: Possible read error: a much larger clone is one base away. The chain links TRBV29-1 to TRBJ1-3; D remains ambiguous. The germline CDR1 and CDR2 sequences are SQVTM and ANQGSEA. The CDR3 is 12 amino acids. CDR3 bases: TGCAGTGCGGGGAACCCTGGAAACACCATATATTTT. Encoded protein: CSAGNPGNTIYF.

This clonotype occurred many times. The V call is TRBV9, the J call TRBJ2-7; TRBD1 aligns across 7 bases. CDR1 is SGDLS and CDR2 is YYNGEE in the germline V gene. J gave up 3 bases and V 4 bases, and 10 bases lay outside the gene matches. CDR3 size: 15 residues. For the CDR3, the DNA is TGTGCCAGCAGCCCGAAGGTACAGGGGAACTACGAGCAGTACTTC. Residues: CASSPKVQGNYEQYF.

This clonotype was seen at least ten times. V is TRBV4-1 and J is TRBJ2-1; 10 positions match TRBD2. The CDR3 contains 14 residues. CDR1 and CDR2 (germline): MGHRA, YSYEKL. V dropped 2 bases and J dropped 15; count of bases not matched to a gene: 10. The CDR3 nucleotides read TGCGCCAGCAGCCAACTAGCGGGAGTTACATTGGGGTTCTTC. It encodes CASSQLAGVTLGFF.

This clonotype was observed many times. V and J are TRBV28 and TRBJ1-3, with TRBD1 matching 7 bases. Germline CDR1 reads MDHEN; CDR2 reads SYDVKM. The CDR3 covers 15 residues. V gave up 4 bases and J gave up 0 bases; unmatched junction bases: 3. The CDR3 coding sequence is TGTGCCAGCAGTTCGGGACAGCTCTCTGGAAACACCATATATTTT. Its translation is CASSSGQLSGNTIYF.

This chain connects TRBV3-1 to TRBJ1-3; the D gene is possibly TRBD1 (6 bases). CDR3 length: 14 residues. From germline, CDR1 is LGHDT and CDR2 YNNKEL (reference sequence). V lost 5 bases and J lost 1, with 9 bases in between. CDR3 DNA sequence: TGTGCCAGCAGCGAAGGGGGTTCTGGAAACACCATATATTTT. Amino acid sequence: CASSEGGSGNTIYF. The full variable domain, its missing parts supplied by reference TRBV3-1 and TRBJ1-3, is DTAVSQTPKYLVTQMGNDKSIKCEQNLGHDTMYWYKQDSKKFLKIMFSYNNKELIINETVPNRFSPKSPDKAHLNLHINSLELGDSAVYFCASSEGGSGNTIYFGEGSWLTVV.